These T cell receptor beta chains were read from a single sample in a study of T cell clones after liver transplantation. Only in-frame clones appear in the TCRdb table, and some are missing; sequencing was by immunoSEQ multiplex PCR. The top ten clones hold around a third of a sample with about 20,000 clones, just under 80% of them seen once. The sequenced sample was CD8+ T cells from blood, obtained approximately 54 months after liver transplant. The receptors here all came from a human patient who received a liver transplant. Some of the T cells may derive from the graft donor. Both conserved end residues are part of each CDR3.

j_gene | v_gene | CDR3aa
TRBJ2-1 | TRBV13 | CASSLSLDNEQFF
TRBJ1-2 | TRBV15 | CATSRDRQDSYGYTF
TRBJ2-7 | TRBV25-1 | CASSEKSTGDYEQYF
TRBJ2-7 | TRBV11-1 | CASSFGTAYEQYF
TRBJ1-1 | TRBV7-9 | CASSLVTAMNTEAFF
TRBJ1-3 | TRBV5-1 | CASSLRDSGNTIYF
TRBJ1-5 | TRBV5-6 | CASSTTGEGNQPQHF
TRBJ2-1 | TRBV19 | CASSAGTGGFNEQFF
TRBJ2-1 | TRBV20-1 | CSALTREQQFF
TRBJ2-3 | TRBV9 | CASSVVLTDTQYF
TRBJ2-5 | TRBV30 | CAWSELGLETQYF
TRBJ2-3 | TRBV9 | CASSVSMTDTQYF
TRBJ2-3 | TRBV27 | CASSLRLAGGFTDTQYF
TRBJ2-7 | TRBV2 | CASNGAYEQYF
TRBJ2-3 | TRBV7-9 | CASSHHNTTDTQYF
TRBJ2-7 | TRBV7-6 | CASSLTGDYEQYF
TRBJ1-1 | TRBV6-6 | CASSPLFTEAFF